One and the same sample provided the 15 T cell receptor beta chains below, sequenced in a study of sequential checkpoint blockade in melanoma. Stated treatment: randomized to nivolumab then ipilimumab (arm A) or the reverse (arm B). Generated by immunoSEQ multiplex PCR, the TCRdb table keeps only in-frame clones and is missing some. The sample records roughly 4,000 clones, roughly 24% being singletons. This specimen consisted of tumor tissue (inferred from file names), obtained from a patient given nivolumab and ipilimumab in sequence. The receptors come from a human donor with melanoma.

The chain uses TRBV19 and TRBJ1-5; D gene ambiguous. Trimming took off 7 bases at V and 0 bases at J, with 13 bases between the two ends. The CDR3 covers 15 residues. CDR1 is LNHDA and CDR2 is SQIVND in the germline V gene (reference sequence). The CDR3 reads CASNRDVYSNQPQHF. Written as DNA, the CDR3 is TGTGCCAGTAACCGCGATGTTTATAGCAATCAGCCCCAGCATTTT.

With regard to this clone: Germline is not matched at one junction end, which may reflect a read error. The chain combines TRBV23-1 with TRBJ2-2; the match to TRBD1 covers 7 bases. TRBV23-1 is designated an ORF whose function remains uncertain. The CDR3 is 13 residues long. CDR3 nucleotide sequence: TGCGCCAGCAGCCAAGATCTAAGGGGGCGAAAGGTTTTT. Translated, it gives CASSQDLRGRKVF.

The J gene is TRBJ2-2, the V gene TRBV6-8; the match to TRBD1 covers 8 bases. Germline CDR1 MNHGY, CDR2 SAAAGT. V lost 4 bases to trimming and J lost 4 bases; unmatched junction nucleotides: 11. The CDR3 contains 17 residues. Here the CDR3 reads CASSFLRTGLSTGELFF. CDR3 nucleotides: TGTGCCAGCAGTTTTCTGCGGACAGGGTTAAGCACCGGGGAGCTGTTTTTT.

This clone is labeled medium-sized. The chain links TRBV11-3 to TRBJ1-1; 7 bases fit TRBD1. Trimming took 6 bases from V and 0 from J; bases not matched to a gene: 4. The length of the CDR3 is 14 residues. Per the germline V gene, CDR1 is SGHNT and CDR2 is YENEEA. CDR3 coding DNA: TGTGCCAGCAGGAAGGACAGGATGAACACTGAAGCTTTCTTT. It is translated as CASRKDRMNTEAFF.

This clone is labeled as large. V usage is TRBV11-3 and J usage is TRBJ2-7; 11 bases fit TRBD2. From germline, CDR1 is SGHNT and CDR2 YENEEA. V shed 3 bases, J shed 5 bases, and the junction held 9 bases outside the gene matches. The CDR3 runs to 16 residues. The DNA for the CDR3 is TGTGCCAGCAGCTTGGGACTAGCGGACGTCCTGAACGAGCAGTACTTC. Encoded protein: CASSLGLADVLNEQYF.

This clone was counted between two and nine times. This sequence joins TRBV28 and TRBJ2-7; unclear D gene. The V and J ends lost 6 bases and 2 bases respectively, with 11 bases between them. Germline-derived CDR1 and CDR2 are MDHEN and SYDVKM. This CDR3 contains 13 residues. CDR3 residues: CASSAILPYEQYF. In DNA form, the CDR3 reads TGTGCCAGCAGCGCTATTCTCCCCTACGAGCAGTACTTC.

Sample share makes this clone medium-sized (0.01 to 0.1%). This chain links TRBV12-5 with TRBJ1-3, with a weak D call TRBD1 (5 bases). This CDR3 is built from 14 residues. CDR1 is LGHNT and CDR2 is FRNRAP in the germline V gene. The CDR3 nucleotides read TGTGCCAGCAAAATCGGGGGAACTGGAAACACCATATATTTT. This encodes CASKIGGTGNTIYF.

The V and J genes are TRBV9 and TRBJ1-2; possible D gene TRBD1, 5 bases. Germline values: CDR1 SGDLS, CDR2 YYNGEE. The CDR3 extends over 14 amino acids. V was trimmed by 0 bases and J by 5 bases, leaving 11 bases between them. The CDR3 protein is CASSVATGSYGYTF. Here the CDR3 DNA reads TGTGCCAGCAGCGTAGCTACAGGCAGTTATGGCTACACCTTC.

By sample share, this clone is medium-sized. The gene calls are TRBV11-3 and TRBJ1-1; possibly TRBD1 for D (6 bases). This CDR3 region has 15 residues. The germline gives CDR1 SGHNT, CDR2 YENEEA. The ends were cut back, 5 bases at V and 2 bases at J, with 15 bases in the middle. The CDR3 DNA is TGTGCCAGCAGCCAAACACCGACAGGAAACACTGAAGCTTTCTTT. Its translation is CASSQTPTGNTEAFF.

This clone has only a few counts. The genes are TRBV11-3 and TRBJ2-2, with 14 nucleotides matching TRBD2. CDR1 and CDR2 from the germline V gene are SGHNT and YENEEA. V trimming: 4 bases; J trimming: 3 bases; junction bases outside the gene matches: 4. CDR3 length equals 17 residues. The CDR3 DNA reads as TGTGCCAGCAGCTCGGGACTAGCGGGGGTGTACACCGGGGAGCTGTTTTTT. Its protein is CASSSGLAGVYTGELFF.

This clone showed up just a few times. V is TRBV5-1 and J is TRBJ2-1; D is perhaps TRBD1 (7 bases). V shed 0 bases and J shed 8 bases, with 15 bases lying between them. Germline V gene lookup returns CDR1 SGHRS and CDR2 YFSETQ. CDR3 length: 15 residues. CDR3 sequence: CASSLARGAPDEQFF. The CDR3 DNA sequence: TGCGCCAGCAGCTTGGCCAGGGGGGCCCCAGATGAGCAGTTCTTC.

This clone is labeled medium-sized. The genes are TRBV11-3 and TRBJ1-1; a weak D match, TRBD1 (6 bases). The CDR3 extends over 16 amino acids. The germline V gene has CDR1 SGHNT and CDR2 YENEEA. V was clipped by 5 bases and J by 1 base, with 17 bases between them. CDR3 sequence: CASSPKPGVANTEAFF. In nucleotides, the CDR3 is TGTGCCAGCAGCCCGAAACCAGGGGTGGCGAACACTGAAGCTTTCTTT.

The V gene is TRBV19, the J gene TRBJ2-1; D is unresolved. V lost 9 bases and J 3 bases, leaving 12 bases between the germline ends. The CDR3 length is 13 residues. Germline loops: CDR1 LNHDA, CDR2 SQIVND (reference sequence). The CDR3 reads CASRRLGYNEQFF. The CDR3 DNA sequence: TGTGCCAGCCGGCGATTAGGCTACAATGAGCAGTTCTTC.

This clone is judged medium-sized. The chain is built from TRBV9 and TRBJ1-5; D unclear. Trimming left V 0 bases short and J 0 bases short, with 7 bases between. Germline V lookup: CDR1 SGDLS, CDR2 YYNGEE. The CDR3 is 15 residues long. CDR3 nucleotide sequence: TGTGCCAGCAGCGTAGCTCCCGATAGCAATCAGCCCCAGCATTTT. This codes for CASSVAPDSNQPQHF. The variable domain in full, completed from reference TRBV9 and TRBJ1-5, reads DSGVTQTPKHLITATGQRVTLRCSPRSGDLSVYWYQQSLDQGLQFLIQYYNGEERAKGNILERFSAQQFPDLHSELNLSSLELGDSALYFCASSVAPDSNQPQHFGDGTRLSIL.

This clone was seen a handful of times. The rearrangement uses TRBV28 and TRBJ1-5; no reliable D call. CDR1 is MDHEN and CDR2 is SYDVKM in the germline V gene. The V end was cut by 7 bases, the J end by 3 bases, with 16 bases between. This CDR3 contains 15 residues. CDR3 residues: CASTSQWPFNQPQHF. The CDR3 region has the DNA TGTGCCAGCACGAGTCAATGGCCCTTCAATCAGCCCCAGCATTTT.